Presented here are 24 T cell receptor beta chains from one specimen sequenced in a study of T cells in Graves' hyperthyroidism and ophthalmopathy. There were TCR beta CDR3 regions amplified from RNA transcripts. An initial round of RT-PCR targeting the TCR CDR3 relied on the HTBI primer set. TCRdb re-analysed the multiplex PCR reads in MiXCR, keeping a single row per CDR3 protein. The sample has around 600,000 distinct CDR3 sequences, roughly 15% seen once. Specimen: blood. The receptor set was obtained from a woman aged 45-65 years with Graves' ophthalmopathy.

CDR3 in amino acids: CASSLAGLAGTNNEQFF. CDR3 in DNA: TGCGCCAGCAGCTTGGCCGGACTAGCGGGGACGAACAATGAGCAGTTCTTC. This chain connects TRBV5-1 to TRBJ2-1, with 12 nucleotides matching TRBD2. Germline trimming cut 0 bases from V and 5 bases from J; bases unmatched to any gene: 6. The CDR3 loop spans 17 amino acids. The germline V gene encodes CDR1 SGHRS and CDR2 YFSETQ.

This clonotype was counted many times. The chain recombines TRBV28 with TRBJ1-3; D is unresolved. The CDR3 sequence is 15 residues long. Trimming shortened V by 2 bases and J by 0 bases, and 8 bases separated the two germline ends. Germline assignment: CDR1 MDHEN and CDR2 SYDVKM. In DNA form, the CDR3 reads TGTGCCAGCAGTTTAGGCCCCCTCTCTGGAAACACCATATATTTT. Amino acid sequence: CASSLGPLSGNTIYF.

This clonotype was seen many times. V is TRBV29-1 and J is TRBJ2-3, with TRBD1 matching 7 bases. This CDR3 region has 13 residues. V shed 4 bases and J 2 bases; nucleotides not matched to a gene: 3. CDR1 and CDR2 (germline): SQVTM, ANQGSEA. CDR3 coding DNA: TGCAGCGTTGTGGGGACAGTCACAGATACGCAGTATTTT. Translation gives CSVVGTVTDTQYF.

Many counts were recorded for this clonotype. The rearrangement uses TRBV5-1 and TRBJ2-2; 7 bases agree with TRBD1. The CDR3 length is 16 residues. V lost 3 bases and J lost 1; bases outside the gene matches: 6. Germline lookup yields CDR1 SGHRS and CDR2 YFSETQ. CDR3 in DNA: TGCGCCAGCAGCTATTTGTGGACAGGGAACACCGGGGAGCTGTTTTTT. It yields the protein CASSYLWTGNTGELFF.

V and J are TRBV9 and TRBJ2-3; 8 positions match TRBD2. In germline, CDR1 is SGDLS, CDR2 YYNGEE. With V trimmed by 0 bases and J by 9 bases, 0 bases remained unmatched. CDR3 size: 12 residues. CDR3 region: CASSVAGGTQYF. CDR3 coding DNA: TGTGCCAGCAGCGTAGCGGGGGGGACGCAGTATTTT.

This clonotype was detected ten times or more. The V call is TRBV12-3 or TRBV12-4, the J call TRBJ1-2; D may be TRBD1 (5 bases). The V gene lost 5 bases and the J gene lost 4 bases, with 20 bases spanning the gap. This CDR3 comprises 16 residues. CDR3 sequence: CASSGVGGDALYGYTF. CDR3 in DNA: TGTGCCAGCAGTGGCGTGGGAGGGGACGCCCTCTATGGCTACACCTTC.

Ten or more counts support this clonotype. The V call is TRBV28, the J call TRBJ1-1; possibly TRBD1 for D (6 bases). The V gene lost 9 bases and the J gene lost 4 bases, with 18 bases spanning the gap. Germline loops: CDR1 MDHEN, CDR2 SYDVKM. The CDR3 covers 14 residues. Written as DNA, the CDR3 is TGTGCCAGTTGCCCTGGGGGCCTGCGCACTGAAGCTTTCTTT. This codes for CASCPGGLRTEAFF. Based on the CDR3 plus reference TRBV28 and TRBJ1-1, the full variable domain is DVKVTQSSRYLVKRTGEKVFLECVQDMDHENMFWYRQDPGLGLRLIYFSYDVKMKEKGDIPEGYSVSREKKERFSLILESASTNQTSMYLCASCPGGLRTEAFFGQGTRLTVV.

This clonotype has at least ten counts. J is TRBJ1-4 and V is TRBV29-1, with D maybe TRBD1 (5 bases). V dropped 2 bases and J dropped 8 bases, with 12 bases sitting between them. Germline loops: CDR1 SQVTM, CDR2 ANQGSEA. The CDR3 length is 13 residues. The CDR3 DNA sequence: TGCAGCGTTGAATGGCAGGGCCGGGAAAAACTGTTTTTT. Its protein product is CSVEWQGREKLFF.

J is TRBJ1-1 and V is TRBV6-1; 7 nucleotides match TRBD1. Germline values: CDR1 MNHNS, CDR2 SASEGT. The CDR3 contains 15 residues. The V gene end was trimmed by 7 bases and the J gene end by 0 bases; junction bases not matched to a gene: 8. The CDR3 spells CASTRDSLMNTEAFF. Written as DNA, the CDR3 is TGTGCCAGCACAAGGGACAGCCTCATGAACACTGAAGCTTTCTTT.

The V and J genes are TRBV5-1 and TRBJ2-7; 9 nucleotides align to TRBD2. CDR1 and CDR2 (germline): SGHRS, YFSETQ. V trimming: 4 bases; J trimming: 5 bases; junction bases outside the gene matches: 13. There are 16 residues in the CDR3. CDR3 coding DNA: TGCGCCAGCAGCCCGGACCGCGGGGGGGCCAATGACGAGCAGTACTTC. It codes for CASSPDRGGANDEQYF.

This sequence joins TRBV4-3 and TRBJ2-1; 9 bases align to TRBD2. The CDR3 contains 17 residues. The germline gives CDR1 LGHNA, CDR2 YSLEER. Trimming removed 0 bases from V and 2 bases from J; junction bases left unmatched: 5. The CDR3 DNA reads TGCGCCAGCAGCCAAGAGGATGTAGCGGGAGCCTACAATGAGCAGTTCTTC. The encoded protein is CASSQEDVAGAYNEQFF.

V gene TRBV20-1 combines with J gene TRBJ1-5, with 8 bases fitting TRBD1. Per germline, CDR1 DFQATT and CDR2 SNEGSKA (reference sequence). The J segment lost 3 bases and the V segment lost 6 bases, leaving 7 bases of the junction unmatched. There are 14 residues in the CDR3. The CDR3 DNA sequence: TGCAGTGCCAAGAACAGGGGGTTCAATCAGCCCCAGCATTTT. It translates to CSAKNRGFNQPQHF.

The sample holds many counts of this clonotype. The chain is built from TRBV28 and TRBJ1-2, with TRBD1 identical over 10 bases. Germline-derived CDR1 and CDR2 are MDHEN and SYDVKM. The CDR3 spans 13 residues. Trimming at V came to 6 bases and at J to 7 bases, leaving 5 bases not matched to a gene. DNA for the CDR3: TGTGCCAGCAGCCCACGGGACAGGGGTGGCTACACCTTC. Translated, it gives CASSPRDRGGYTF.

This clonotype was observed at least ten times. The chain links TRBV6-1 to TRBJ2-1; D assignment may be TRBD1 or TRBD2 (5 bases each). Trimming removed 11 bases at V and 3 bases at J, with 17 bases between. The CDR3 is 14 residues long. Germline lookup yields CDR1 MNHNS and CDR2 SASEGT. DNA of the CDR3: TGTGCCGGTAACCGGGACGCGTTCTACAATGAGCAGTTCTTC. This translates into CAGNRDAFYNEQFF.

The CDR3 loop reads CASSPLTGFNEQFF. In DNA, the CDR3 is TGTGCCAGCAGTCCCTTAACAGGGTTCAATGAGCAGTTCTTC. The chain recombines TRBV6-2 or TRBV6-3 with TRBJ2-1; possible D gene TRBD1, 6 bases. Trimming removed 5 bases at V and 6 bases at J, with 14 bases between. The length of the CDR3 is 14 residues. The germline CDR1 and CDR2 sequences are MNHEY and SVGEGT.

This clonotype has ten or more counts. The chain combines TRBV7-3 with TRBJ2-2; TRBD2 agrees at 15 bases. Germline CDR1 SGHTA, CDR2 FQGTGA. This CDR3 is built from 17 residues. V lost 4 bases to trimming and J lost 2 bases; unmatched junction nucleotides: 2. For the CDR3, the DNA is TGTGCCAGCAGCTGGACTAGCGGGAGGGTTAACACCGGGGAGCTGTTTTTT. As protein: CASSWTSGRVNTGELFF.

The chain joins TRBV19 to TRBJ2-7; perhaps TRBD1 as D (5 bases). The CDR3 loop spans 16 amino acids. V lost 0 bases to trimming and J lost 0 bases, with 12 bases between them. CDR1 is LNHDA, CDR2 SQIVND, per germline (reference sequence). CDR3 sequence (DNA): TGTGCCAGTAGTATAGATACGACAGCGAGCTCCTACGAGCAGTACTTC. The encoded protein is CASSIDTTASSYEQYF.

J is TRBJ2-1 and V is TRBV27, with TRBD2 matching 13 bases. From germline, CDR1 is MNHEY and CDR2 SMNVEV (reference sequence). The junction had 21 bases not matched to a gene; V was cut back by 6 bases and J by 7 bases. The CDR3 extends over 20 amino acids. For the CDR3, the DNA is TGTGCCAGCAGCTCGACTTCGGGACATGGGACTAGCGGGGTCGGGAATGAGCAGTTCTTC. Its protein product is CASSSTSGHGTSGVGNEQFF.

Many counts were recorded for this clonotype. CDR3 nucleotides: TGTGCCAGCAGTTTATCCCCACCCGGGGGACTATCTCGGGGCGGGGAGCTGTTTTTT. This encodes CASSLSPPGGLSRGGELFF. The V gene is TRBV28, the J gene TRBJ2-2; 7 bases map to TRBD2. This CDR3 is 19 amino acids long. V gave up 1 base and J gave up 7 bases; unmatched junction bases: 18. Germline values: CDR1 MDHEN, CDR2 SYDVKM.

The chain employs TRBV29-1 and TRBJ2-4; no clear D. Germline V gives CDR1 SQVTM, CDR2 ANQGSEA. This CDR3 spans 14 amino acids. The germline V and J ends were trimmed by 6 bases and 4 bases, with 16 bases remaining between them. In nucleotides, the CDR3 is TGCAGCGTCGAAAGACCGGATTCAAAAAACATTCAGTACTTC. Protein: CSVERPDSKNIQYF.

This clonotype has just one count. Germline is not matched at one junction end, which may reflect a read error. This chain joins TRBV28 and TRBJ2-7; TRBD1 agrees at 10 bases. Germline V gene data show CDR1 as MDHEN and CDR2 as SYDVKM. The CDR3 is made up of 16 amino acids. The CDR3 protein is CAGSLSGTGEKYEQYF. The CDR3 coding sequence is TGTGCCGGCAGTTTATCCGGGACAGGGGAAAAATACGAGCAGTACTTC.

This clonotype was seen only a few times. The V call is TRBV6-5, the J call TRBJ2-3; D perhaps matches TRBD1 (6 bases). V lost 2 bases, J lost 0 bases, and 9 bases lay in between. The CDR3 consists of 15 residues. Germline lookup yields CDR1 MNHEY and CDR2 SVGAGI. The CDR3 loop reads CASSYIRGSTDTQYF. The CDR3 DNA reads TGTGCCAGCAGTTACATCAGGGGAAGCACAGATACGCAGTATTTT.

This clonotype has only a few counts. V usage is TRBV12-5 and J usage is TRBJ2-7; D gene unclear. Germline V gene sequence: CDR1 LGHNT, CDR2 FRNRAP. Trimming stripped 6 bases from V and 3 bases from J, with 15 bases between. The CDR3 is 14 residues long. The CDR3 nucleotides are TGTGCTAGTGGCCCGCCCTCGGCTTTCTACGAGCAGTACTTC. It encodes CASGPPSAFYEQYF.

The rearrangement links TRBV6-2 or TRBV6-3 to TRBJ2-1, with 14 bases aligning to TRBD2. CDR1 and CDR2 from the germline V gene are MNHEY and SVGEGT. The CDR3 runs to 15 residues. Trimming removed 7 bases from V and 7 bases from J; junction bases left unmatched: 6. DNA for the CDR3: TGTGCCAGCATCTACGGGACTAGCGGGAGTAATGAGCAGTTCTTC. Translating it yields CASIYGTSGSNEQFF.